This T cell receptor beta chain derives from a study of CD8 T cells in Susac syndrome. Reverse transcription of roughly 0.5 to 1 ug RNA used random hexamers. A multiplex approach, immunoSEQ multiplex PCR, amplified TCR beta CDR3 across 54 Vbeta and 13 Jbeta. MiXCR was run by TCRdb on the immunoSEQ multiplex PCR reads, yielding one entry per CDR3 protein. The sample has about 430,000 distinct CDR3 sequences, 75% to 90% seen once. Germline V gene lookup returns CDR1 LNHDA and CDR2 SQIVND (reference sequence). J gave up 5 bases and V 5 bases, and 11 bases lay outside the gene matches. This CDR3 contains 16 residues.

The origin of this receptor is a human donor with multiple sclerosis. This sequence joins TRBV19 and TRBJ2-5; 10 nucleotides agree with TRBD1. Sequenced sample: CD8+ T cells from PBMCs. The DNA of the CDR3 is TGTGCCAGTAGTCCTTGGCGAGGGACAGGGGTTGAGACCCAGTACTTC. Translated, it gives CASSPWRGTGVETQYF.